This TCR beta chain was captured by sequencing in a study of TIL therapy for anti-PD-1-resistant metastatic lung cancer. Overall study: Progressing patients received lymphodepletion, expanded TIL infusion and IL-2. Most patients had lung adenocarcinoma. Study-level findings and limits: The baseline peripheral repertoire was partially replaced by infused TIL clonotypes that later decayed.

This clone was seen more than once but under ten times. Antigen: not known. Germline lookup yields CDR1 SGHVS and CDR2 FQNEAQ. The CDR3 has 11 amino acids. V was trimmed by 5 bases and J by 6 bases, leaving 2 bases between them. This was the immunoSEQ v3 assay. Measured with immunoSEQ multiplex PCR; TCRdb has only the in-frame clones, and not every one. The data show 50,000 to 70,000 clones, with around 63% seen just once and around 6.3% held by the top ten. Time point defined: pre-treatment sample, taken before nivolumab and TIL therapy. Patients were adults with stage 4 NSCLC. The sequence came from a person between 30 and 80 years old with non-small cell lung cancer. The chain carries TRBV7-8 and TRBJ1-6; D is unclear. This sample comprised blood, obtained at baseline. The chain's CDR3 is CASSLNSPLHF. The CDR3 DNA reads TGTGCCAGCAGCCTTAATTCACCCCTCCACTTT.